This T cell receptor beta chain was documented in a study of T cell repertoires in ileal Crohn's disease. Study-wide background: Every patient was operated on for stricturing (about 60%) or penetrating (approximately 40%) complications. Points from the study as a whole: Endoscopic recurrence occurred in every patient whose clonality exceeded 26.8%. High-frequency clones were more common in sorted CD8 than CD4 cells.

Approximately 550 nanograms of biopsy DNA per sample underwent TCRB immunosequencing. Clones were sequenced by immunoSEQ multiplex PCR, and TCRdb holds only the in-frame ones, with some missing. The table has 2,600 or so clones, roughly 76% seen once. Details on this clone: Antigen unknown.

The CDR3 runs to 15 residues. The germline V gene encodes CDR1 WNHNN and CDR2 SYGVQD (reference sequence). Trimming took 4 bases from V and 4 from J; bases not matched to a gene: 4. The material sequenced was ileal tissue. The clonotype was recovered from an adult with Crohn's disease. V and J are TRBV10-1 and TRBJ1-6, with 7 nucleotides matching TRBD1. CDR3 DNA sequence: TGCGCCAGCAGTGTTTGGGGACAGTATAATTCACCCCTCCACTTT. It is translated as CASSVWGQYNSPLHF.